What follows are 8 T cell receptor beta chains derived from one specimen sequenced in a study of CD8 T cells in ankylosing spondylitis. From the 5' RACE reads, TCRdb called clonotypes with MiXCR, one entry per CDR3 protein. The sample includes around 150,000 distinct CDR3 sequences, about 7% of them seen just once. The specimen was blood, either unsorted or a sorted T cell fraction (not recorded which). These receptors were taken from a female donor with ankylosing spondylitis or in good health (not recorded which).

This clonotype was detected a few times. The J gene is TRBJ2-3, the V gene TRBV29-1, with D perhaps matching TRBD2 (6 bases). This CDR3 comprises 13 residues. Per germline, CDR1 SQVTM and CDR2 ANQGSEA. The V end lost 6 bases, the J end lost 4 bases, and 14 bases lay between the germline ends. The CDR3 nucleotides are TGCAGCGTAACCATCGGGGGACCAGATACGCAGTATTTT. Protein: CSVTIGGPDTQYF.

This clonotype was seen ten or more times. In nucleotides, the CDR3 is TGTGCCATCAGGTCCGGGACTAGCGTTTTCGAGCAGTACTTC. Translated: CAIRSGTSVFEQYF. The rearrangement joins TRBV10-3 to TRBJ2-7, with 10 bases lining up with TRBD2. Per germline, CDR1 ENHRY and CDR2 SYGVKD. This CDR3 region has 14 residues. Trimming cost V 6 bases and J 6 bases; bases outside gene matches: 8.

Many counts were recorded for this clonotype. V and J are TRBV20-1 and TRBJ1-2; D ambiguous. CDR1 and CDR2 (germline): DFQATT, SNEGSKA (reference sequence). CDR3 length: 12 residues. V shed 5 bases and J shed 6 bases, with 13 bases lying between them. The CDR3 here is CSAAGSRDGYTF. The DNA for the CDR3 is TGCAGTGCTGCTGGGTCGAGGGATGGCTACACCTTC.

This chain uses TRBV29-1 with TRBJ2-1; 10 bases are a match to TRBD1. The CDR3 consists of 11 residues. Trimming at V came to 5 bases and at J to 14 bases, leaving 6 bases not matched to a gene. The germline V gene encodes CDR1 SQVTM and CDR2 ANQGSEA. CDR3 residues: CSVMTGGGEFF. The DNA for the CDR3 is TGCAGCGTTATGACAGGGGGCGGTGAGTTCTTC.

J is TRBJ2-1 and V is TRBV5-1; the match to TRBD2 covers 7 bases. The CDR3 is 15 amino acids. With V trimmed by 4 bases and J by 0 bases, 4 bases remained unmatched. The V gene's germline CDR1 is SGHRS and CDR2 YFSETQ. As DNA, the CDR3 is TGCGCCAGCAGCAAAGGGGACTACTCCTACAATGAGCAGTTCTTC. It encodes CASSKGDYSYNEQFF.

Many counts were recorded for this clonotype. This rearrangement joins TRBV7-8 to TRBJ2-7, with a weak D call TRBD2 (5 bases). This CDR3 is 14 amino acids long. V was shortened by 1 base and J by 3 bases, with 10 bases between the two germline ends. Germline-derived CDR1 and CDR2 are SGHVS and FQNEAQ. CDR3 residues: CASSLGLGSYEQYF. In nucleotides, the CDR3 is TGTGCCAGCAGCTTAGGTCTAGGGAGCTACGAGCAGTACTTC.

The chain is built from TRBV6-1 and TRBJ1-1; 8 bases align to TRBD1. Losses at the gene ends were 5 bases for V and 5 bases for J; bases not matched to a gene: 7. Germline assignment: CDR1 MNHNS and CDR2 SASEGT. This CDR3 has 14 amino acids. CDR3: CASSPGQGHTEAFF. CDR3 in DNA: TGTGCCAGCAGTCCCGGACAGGGTCATACTGAAGCTTTCTTT.

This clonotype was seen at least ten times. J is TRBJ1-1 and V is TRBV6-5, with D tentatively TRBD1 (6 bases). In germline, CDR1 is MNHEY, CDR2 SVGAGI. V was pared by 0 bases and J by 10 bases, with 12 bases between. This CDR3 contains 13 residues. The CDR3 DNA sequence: TGTGCCAGCAGTTACTCGGAGGGACAACGAGCTTTCTTT. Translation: CASSYSEGQRAFF.